The rows below give T cell receptor beta chains drawn from one sample of a study of cytomegalovirus exposure and HLA in healthy donors. Assay: immunoSEQ multiplex PCR; the TCRdb copy retains only in-frame clones and omits some. The sample lists approximately 150,000 clones, roughly three quarters occurring once. Sequenced: PBMCs. The receptor set was obtained from a woman in her forties in good health and CMV-seronegative. Both conserved end residues are part of each CDR3. A D gene is named only where the DNA matches it firmly. A clone size is listed for some rows: how often the clone was seen (once, few, many), or a class if it is expanded.

TRBD1 TRBJ2-5 TRBV5-4 . CASSKGQGQETQYF TGTGCCAGCAGCAAGGGACAGGGACAAGAGACCCAGTACTTC
. TRBJ2-3 TRBV28 . CATRLVGPDTQYF TGTGCCACCCGACTAGTGGGTCCAGATACGCAGTATTTT
. TRBJ2-3 TRBV5-1 . CASSKRPQGPLSTDTQYF TGCGCCAGCAGCAAAAGACCGCAGGGCCCTCTGAGCACAGATACGCAGTATTTT
TRBD2 TRBJ2-3 TRBV6-5 . CASSYGGGTPDTQYF TGTGCCAGCAGTTACGGCGGGGGGACCCCCGATACGCAGTATTTT
. TRBJ2-7 TRBV29-1 . CSVEGEEPPYEQYF TGCAGCGTTGAAGGGGAGGAACCTCCCTACGAGCAGTACTTC
. TRBJ1-5 TRBV6-1 . CASSTGERFWNQHF TGTGCCAGCAGTACGGGAGAGCGGTTTTGGAACCAGCATTTT
. TRBJ1-5 TRBV7-2 . CASSLRGNQPQHF TGTGCCAGCAGCTTACGGGGGAATCAGCCCCAGCATTTT
TRBD1 TRBJ2-7 TRBV19 . CASSTRPGQGLYEQYF TGTGCCAGTAGTACCCGACCGGGACAGGGCCTTTACGAGCAGTACTTC
. TRBJ1-2 TRBV6-1 . CASSESTGGAWYGYTF TGTGCCAGCAGTGAATCAACGGGAGGGGCTTGGTATGGCTACACCTTC
. TRBJ2-2 TRBV4-1 few CASSLTENTGELFF TGCGCCAGCAGCCTTACAGAAAACACCGGGGAGCTGTTTTTT
. TRBJ2-3 TRBV4-2 few CASSQAYSGRTDTQYF TGTGCCAGCAGCCAGGCCTATAGCGGTCGCACAGATACGCAGTATTTT
. TRBJ1-1 TRBV15 . CATSRDPVNTEAFF TGTGCCACCAGCAGAGATCCGGTGAACACTGAAGCTTTCTTT
TRBD1 TRBJ1-1 TRBV9 . CASSPRGGQELLNTEAFF TGTGCCAGCAGCCCCCGAGGGGGACAGGAATTACTGAACACTGAAGCTTTCTTT
TRBD1 TRBJ1-2 TRBV7-9 . CASSLGGRDRGSGYTF TGTGCCAGCAGCTTAGGGGGCCGGGACAGGGGATCCGGCTACACCTTC
. TRBJ1-2 TRBV27 . CASSVTANYGYTF TGTGCCAGCAGTGTGACAGCTAACTATGGCTACACCTTC
. TRBJ2-7 TRBV6-5 . CASSSLRQTSYEQYF TGTGCCAGCAGTTCCCTCCGACAGACCTCCTACGAGCAGTACTTC
TRBD1 TRBJ1-1 TRBV7-9 . CASSSSGTGVSMNTEAFF TGTGCCAGCAGCTCCTCCGGGACAGGGGTTTCTATGAACACTGAAGCTTTCTTT
. TRBJ1-1 TRBV11-2 . CASSYRVGYTEAFF TGTGCCAGCAGCTACAGGGTTGGGTACACTGAAGCTTTCTTT
. TRBJ1-2 TRBV2 . CASSVAGYGYTF TGTGCCAGCAGTGTGGCAGGGTATGGCTACACCTTC
TRBD1 TRBJ1-1 TRBV25-1 few CASSELQGGGTEAFF TGTGCCAGCAGTGAATTACAGGGGGGTGGCACTGAAGCTTTCTTT
TRBD1 TRBJ1-2 TRBV30 few CAWSLTGSYGYTF TGTGCCTGGAGTTTGACAGGGTCTTATGGCTACACCTTC
TRBD2 TRBJ2-1 TRBV30 once CAWSVGGGYNEQFF TGTGCCTGGAGTGTGGGCGGGGGGTACAATGAGCAGTTCTTC
TRBD1 TRBJ1-2 TRBV5-1 . CASSSDRGYGYTF TGCGCCAGCAGTTCGGACAGGGGCTATGGCTACACCTTC
. TRBJ2-1 TRBV6-5 . CATRGVGSSYNEQFF TGTGCCACCAGAGGAGTAGGGAGCTCCTACAATGAGCAGTTCTTC
TRBD1 TRBJ1-1 TRBV27 . CASSSLGQGGPNTEAFF TGTGCCAGCAGTTCCCTTGGACAGGGGGGCCCGAACACTGAAGCTTTCTTT
TRBD1 TRBJ1-6 TRBV7-8 . CASSPDRNNSPLHF TGTGCCAGCAGTCCGGACAGGAATAATTCACCCCTCCACTTT
TRBD2 TRBJ2-1 TRBV5-1 . CASSLTLAGGPNEQFF TGCGCCAGCAGCCTAACCCTAGCGGGAGGGCCGAATGAGCAGTTCTTC
TRBD2 TRBJ2-5 TRBV6-5 . CASTPGGTTGQYF TGTGCCAGCACCCCCGGGGGGACTACGGGGCAGTACTTC
. TRBJ2-3 TRBV18 . CASSPPWGEGTDTQYF TGTGCCAGCTCACCACCGTGGGGGGAGGGCACAGATACGCAGTATTTT
. TRBJ2-1 TRBV9 . CASSVSSPGLNEQFF TGTGCCAGCAGCGTCTCAAGCCCAGGGCTGAATGAGCAGTTCTTC
. TRBJ1-1 TRBV21-1 many CASSKVPNLNTEAFF TGTGCCAGCAGCAAAGTTCCCAATTTGAACACTGAAGCTTTCTTT
. TRBJ2-5 TRBV19 . CASSSRLGQETQYF TGTGCCAGTAGTTCAAGACTAGGCCAAGAGACCCAGTACTTC
TRBD1 TRBJ1-1 TRBV5-1 . CASSSGGTVGAEAFF TGCGCCAGCAGCTCGGGAGGGACAGTAGGGGCTGAAGCTTTCTTT
TRBD1 TRBJ1-1 TRBV15 few CATSRGGTVPEAFF TGTGCCACCAGCAGAGGAGGGACAGTACCTGAAGCTTTCTTT
TRBD1 TRBJ2-7 TRBV6-1 . CASSEGPGTGISYEQYF TGTGCCAGCAGTGAAGGGCCCGGGACAGGAATTTCCTACGAGCAGTACTTC
TRBD1 TRBJ2-2 TRBV2 . CASSGPGQGITGELFF TGTGCCAGCAGTGGGCCGGGACAGGGCATAACCGGGGAGCTGTTTTTT
. TRBJ1-5 TRBV27 . CASSLGGAYQPQHF TGTGCCAGCAGTTTGGGGGGTGCTTATCAGCCCCAGCATTTT
TRBD1 TRBJ1-1 TRBV13 . CASSFRDRDTEAFF TGTGCCAGCAGCTTTCGGGACAGGGACACTGAAGCTTTCTTT
TRBD1 TRBJ2-7 TRBV7-9 . CASSLSRQGPYEQYF TGTGCCAGCAGCTTATCTCGACAGGGGCCCTACGAGCAGTACTTC
TRBD1 TRBJ1-3 TRBV5-1 . CASSLGRGPGNTIYF TGCGCCAGCAGCTTGGGCAGGGGGCCTGGAAACACCATATATTTT
TRBD2 TRBJ2-3 TRBV2 . CASSEDTSGGGTDTQYF TGTGCCAGCAGTGAAGACACTAGCGGGGGAGGCACAGATACGCAGTATTTT
TRBD2 TRBJ2-2 TRBV6-6 . CASKVSGVTGELFF TGTGCCAGTAAAGTTAGCGGGGTTACCGGGGAGCTGTTTTTT
. TRBJ2-7 TRBV4-1 few CASSPAGTLTEQYF TGCGCCAGCAGCCCTGCCGGGACTCTGACCGAGCAGTACTTC
TRBD1 TRBJ1-5 TRBV6-5 . CASSLQGNQPQHF TGTGCCAGCAGTTTACAGGGGAATCAGCCCCAGCATTTT